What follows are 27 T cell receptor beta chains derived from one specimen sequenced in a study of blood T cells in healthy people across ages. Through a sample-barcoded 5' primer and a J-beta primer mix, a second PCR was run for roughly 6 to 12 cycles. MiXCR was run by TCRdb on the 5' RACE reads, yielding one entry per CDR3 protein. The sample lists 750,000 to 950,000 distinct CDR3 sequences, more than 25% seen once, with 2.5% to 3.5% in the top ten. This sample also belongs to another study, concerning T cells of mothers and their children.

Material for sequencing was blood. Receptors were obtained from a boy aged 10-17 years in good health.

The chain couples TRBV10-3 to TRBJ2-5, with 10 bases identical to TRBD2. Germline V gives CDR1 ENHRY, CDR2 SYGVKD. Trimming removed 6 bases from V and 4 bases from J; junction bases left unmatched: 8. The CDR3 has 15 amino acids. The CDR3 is CAIRERGGERETQYF. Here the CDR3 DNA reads TGTGCCATCAGGGAGCGGGGGGGCGAGCGAGAGACCCAGTACTTC.

The CDR3 reads CAISEGLFSTDTQYF. The CDR3 DNA is TGTGCCATCAGTGAGGGACTTTTTAGCACAGATACGCAGTATTTT. J is TRBJ2-3 and V is TRBV10-3, with D possibly TRBD2 on 5 matching bases. Trimming pared 2 bases from V and 0 bases from J, leaving 9 bases between. The CDR3 has 15 residues. The germline CDR1 and CDR2 sequences are ENHRY and SYGVKD.

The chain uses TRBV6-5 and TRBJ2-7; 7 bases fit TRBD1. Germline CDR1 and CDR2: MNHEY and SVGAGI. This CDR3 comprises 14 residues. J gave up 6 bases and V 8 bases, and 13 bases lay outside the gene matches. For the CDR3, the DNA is TGTGCCAGCTTCAAGGGGCAGGGGGAGATCGAGCAGTACTTC. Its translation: CASFKGQGEIEQYF.

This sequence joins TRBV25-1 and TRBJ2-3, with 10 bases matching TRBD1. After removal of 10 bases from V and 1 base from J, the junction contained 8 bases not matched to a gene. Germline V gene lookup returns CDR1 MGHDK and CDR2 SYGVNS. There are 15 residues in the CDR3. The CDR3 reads CATTGTGVGTDTQYF. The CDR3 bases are TGTGCCACCACCGGGACAGGGGTTGGCACAGATACGCAGTATTTT.

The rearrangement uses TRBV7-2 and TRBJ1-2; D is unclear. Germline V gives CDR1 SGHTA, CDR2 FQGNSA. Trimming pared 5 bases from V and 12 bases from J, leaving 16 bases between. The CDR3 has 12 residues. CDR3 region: CASSPRERANTF. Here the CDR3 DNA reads TGTGCCAGCAGCCCCCGGGAGAGGGCTAACACCTTC. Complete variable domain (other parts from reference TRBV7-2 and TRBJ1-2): GAGVSQSPSNKVTEKGKDVELRCDPISGHTALYWYRQSLGQGLEFLIYFQGNSAPDKSGLPSDRFSAERTGGSVSTLTIQRTQQEDSAVYLCASSPRERANTFGSGTRLTVV.

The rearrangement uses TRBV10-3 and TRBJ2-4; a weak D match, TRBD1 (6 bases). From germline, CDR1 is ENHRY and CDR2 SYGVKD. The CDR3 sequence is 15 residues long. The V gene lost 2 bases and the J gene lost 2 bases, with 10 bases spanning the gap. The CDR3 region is CAISEGQSTKNIQYF. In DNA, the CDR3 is TGTGCCATCAGTGAGGGACAGAGCACCAAAAACATTCAGTACTTC.

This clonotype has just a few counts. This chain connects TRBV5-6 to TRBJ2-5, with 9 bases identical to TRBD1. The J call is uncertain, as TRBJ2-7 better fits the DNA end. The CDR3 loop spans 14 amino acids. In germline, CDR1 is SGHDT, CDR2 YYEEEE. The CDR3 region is CASRGQGYTYEQYF. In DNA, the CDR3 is TGTGCCAGCAGAGGACAGGGGTATACCTACGAGCAGTACTTC.

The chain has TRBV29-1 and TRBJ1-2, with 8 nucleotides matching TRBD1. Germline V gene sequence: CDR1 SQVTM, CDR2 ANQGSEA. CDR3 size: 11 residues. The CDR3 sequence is CQTGDGGGYTF. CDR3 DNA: TGCCAGACAGGGGATGGGGGGGGCTACACCTTC.

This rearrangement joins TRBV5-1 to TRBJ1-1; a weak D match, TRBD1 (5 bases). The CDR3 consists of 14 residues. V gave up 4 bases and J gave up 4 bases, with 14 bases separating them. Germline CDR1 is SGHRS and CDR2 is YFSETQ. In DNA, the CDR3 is TGCGCCAGCAGCCCCGTGTGGGGGAGCACTGAAGCTTTCTTT. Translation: CASSPVWGSTEAFF.

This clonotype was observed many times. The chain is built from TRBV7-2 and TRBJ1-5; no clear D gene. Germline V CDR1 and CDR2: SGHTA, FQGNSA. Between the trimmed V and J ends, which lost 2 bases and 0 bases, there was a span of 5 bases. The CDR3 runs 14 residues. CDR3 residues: CASSLWDSNQPQHF. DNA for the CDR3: TGTGCCAGCAGCTTATGGGATAGCAATCAGCCCCAGCATTTT.

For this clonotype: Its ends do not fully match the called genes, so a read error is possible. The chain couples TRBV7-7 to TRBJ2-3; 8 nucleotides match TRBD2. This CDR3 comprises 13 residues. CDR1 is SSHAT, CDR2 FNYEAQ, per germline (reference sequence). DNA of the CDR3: TGTGCTAGCAGCTTTGATGTTGGCGGGAGGACGCACTTT. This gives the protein CASSFDVGGRTHF.

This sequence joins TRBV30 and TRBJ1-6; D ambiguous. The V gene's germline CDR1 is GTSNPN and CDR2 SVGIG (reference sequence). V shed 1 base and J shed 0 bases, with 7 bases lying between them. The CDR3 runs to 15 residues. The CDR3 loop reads CAWSGRASYNSPLHF. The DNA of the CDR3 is TGTGCCTGGAGTGGAAGGGCCTCCTATAATTCACCCCTCCACTTT.

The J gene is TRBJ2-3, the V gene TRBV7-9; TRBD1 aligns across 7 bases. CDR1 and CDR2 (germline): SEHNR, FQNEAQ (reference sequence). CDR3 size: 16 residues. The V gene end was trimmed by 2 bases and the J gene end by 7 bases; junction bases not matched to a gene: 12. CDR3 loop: CASSLKRGRTMNTQYF. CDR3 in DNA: TGTGCCAGCAGCTTAAAAAGGGGGCGGACGATGAATACGCAGTATTTT.

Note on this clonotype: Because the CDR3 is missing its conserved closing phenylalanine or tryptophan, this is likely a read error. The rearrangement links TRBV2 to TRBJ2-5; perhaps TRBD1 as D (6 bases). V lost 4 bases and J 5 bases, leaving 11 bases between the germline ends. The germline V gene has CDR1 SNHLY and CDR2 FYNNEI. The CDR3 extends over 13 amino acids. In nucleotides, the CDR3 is TGTGCCAGCAGTGCGGACAGTGGCGAGACCCAGTACCTC. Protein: CASSADSGETQYL.

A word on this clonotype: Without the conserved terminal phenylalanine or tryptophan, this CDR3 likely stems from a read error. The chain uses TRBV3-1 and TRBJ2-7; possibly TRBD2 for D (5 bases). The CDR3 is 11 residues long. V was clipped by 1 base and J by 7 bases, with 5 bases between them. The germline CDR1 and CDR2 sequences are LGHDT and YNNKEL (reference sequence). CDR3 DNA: TGTGCCAGCAGCCAAGCGGGAGAGCAGTACCTC. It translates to CASSQAGEQYL.

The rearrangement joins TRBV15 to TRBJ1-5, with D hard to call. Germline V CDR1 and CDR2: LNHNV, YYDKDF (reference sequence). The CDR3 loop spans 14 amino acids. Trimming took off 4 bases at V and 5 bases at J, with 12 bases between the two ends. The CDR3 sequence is CATSTRHGDQPQHF. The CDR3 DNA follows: TGTGCCACCAGCACCCGACACGGTGATCAGCCCCAGCATTTT.

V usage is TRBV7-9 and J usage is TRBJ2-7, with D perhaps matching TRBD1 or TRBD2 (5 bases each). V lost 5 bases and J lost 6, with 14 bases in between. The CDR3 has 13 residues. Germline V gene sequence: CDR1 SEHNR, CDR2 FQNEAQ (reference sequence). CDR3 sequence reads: CASSLAEGLEQYF. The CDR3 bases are TGTGCCAGCAGCCTCGCAGAGGGGCTCGAGCAGTACTTC.

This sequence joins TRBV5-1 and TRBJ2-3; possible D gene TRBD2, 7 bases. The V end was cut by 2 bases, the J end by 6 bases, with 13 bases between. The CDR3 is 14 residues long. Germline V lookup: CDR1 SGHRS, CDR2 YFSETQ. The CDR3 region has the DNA TGCGCCAGCAGCTTCCGGGGGCGGGGGGATACGCAGTATTTT. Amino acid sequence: CASSFRGRGDTQYF.

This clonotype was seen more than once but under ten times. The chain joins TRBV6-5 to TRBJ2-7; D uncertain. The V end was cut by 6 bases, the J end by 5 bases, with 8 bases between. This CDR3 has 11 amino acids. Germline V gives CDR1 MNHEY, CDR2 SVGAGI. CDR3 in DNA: TGTGCCAGCAGCGAGCATCACGAGCAGTACTTC. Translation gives CASSEHHEQYF.

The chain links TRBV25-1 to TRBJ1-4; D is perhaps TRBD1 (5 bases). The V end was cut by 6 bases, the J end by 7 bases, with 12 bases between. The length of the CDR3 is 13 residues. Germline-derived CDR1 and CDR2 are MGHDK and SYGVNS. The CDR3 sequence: CASSGDPLEKLFF. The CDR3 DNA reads TGTGCCAGCAGCGGGGACCCACTTGAAAAACTGTTTTTT.

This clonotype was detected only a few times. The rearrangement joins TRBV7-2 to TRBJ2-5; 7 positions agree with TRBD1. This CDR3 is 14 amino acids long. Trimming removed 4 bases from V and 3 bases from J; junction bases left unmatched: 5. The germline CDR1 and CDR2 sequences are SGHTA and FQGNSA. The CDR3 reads CASSYRTGKETQYF. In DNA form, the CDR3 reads TGTGCCAGCAGCTACAGGACAGGAAAAGAGACCCAGTACTTC.

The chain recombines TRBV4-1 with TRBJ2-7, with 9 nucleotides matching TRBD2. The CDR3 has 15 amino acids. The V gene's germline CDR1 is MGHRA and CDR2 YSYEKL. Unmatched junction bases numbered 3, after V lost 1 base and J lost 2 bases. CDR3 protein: CASSQVASGAYEQYF. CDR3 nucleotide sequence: TGCGCCAGCAGCCAAGTGGCTAGCGGGGCCTACGAGCAGTACTTC.

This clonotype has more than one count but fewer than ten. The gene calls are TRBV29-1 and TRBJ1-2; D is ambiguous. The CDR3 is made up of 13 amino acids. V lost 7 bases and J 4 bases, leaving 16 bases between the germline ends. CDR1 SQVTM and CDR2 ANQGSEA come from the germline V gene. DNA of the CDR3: TGCAGCGCACGCCCCTCAAATTTCTATGGCTACACCTTC. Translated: CSARPSNFYGYTF.

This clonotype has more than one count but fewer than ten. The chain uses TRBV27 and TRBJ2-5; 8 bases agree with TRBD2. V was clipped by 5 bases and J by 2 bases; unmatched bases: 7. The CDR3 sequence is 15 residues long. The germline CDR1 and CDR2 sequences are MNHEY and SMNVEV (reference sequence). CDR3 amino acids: CASSRERGRQETQYF. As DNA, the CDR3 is TGTGCCAGCAGTCGTGAGCGGGGGAGACAAGAGACCCAGTACTTC.

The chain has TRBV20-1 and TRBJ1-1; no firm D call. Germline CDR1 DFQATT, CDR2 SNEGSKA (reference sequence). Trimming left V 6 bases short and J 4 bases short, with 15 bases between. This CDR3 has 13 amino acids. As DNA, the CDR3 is TGCAGTGCCCCCGGCCGGGCGGGCACTGAAGCTTTCTTT. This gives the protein CSAPGRAGTEAFF.

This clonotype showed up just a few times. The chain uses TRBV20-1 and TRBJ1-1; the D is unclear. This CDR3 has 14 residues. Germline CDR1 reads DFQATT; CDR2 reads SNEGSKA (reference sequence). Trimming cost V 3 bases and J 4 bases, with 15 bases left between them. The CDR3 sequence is CSASEGLVVTEAFF. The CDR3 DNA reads TGCAGTGCTAGTGAAGGGCTCGTGGTCACTGAAGCTTTCTTT.

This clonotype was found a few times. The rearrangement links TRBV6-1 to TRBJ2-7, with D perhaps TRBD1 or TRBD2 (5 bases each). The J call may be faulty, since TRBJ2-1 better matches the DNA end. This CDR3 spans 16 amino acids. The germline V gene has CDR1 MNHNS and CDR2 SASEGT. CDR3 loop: CASSDPWGTSNNEQFF. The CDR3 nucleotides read TGTGCCAGCAGTGATCCCTGGGGGACGTCCAACAATGAGCAGTTCTTC.